These T cell receptor beta chains were read from a single sample in a study of cytomegalovirus exposure and HLA in healthy donors. TCRdb's table, derived via immunoSEQ multiplex PCR, lists solely in-frame clones and lacks some. The table has 220,000 or so clones, around 86% seen once. The sample taken for sequencing was PBMCs. The source is a young woman in good health and CMV-seropositive. Each CDR3 is given with its conserved first and last residue. A D gene is named only where the DNA matches it firmly. Clone size is not always given. Where it is, it says once, few, many or a class for expanded clones.

>TRBV2|.|14|few|TRBJ1-2
CASSESIRDGGYTF
TGTGCCAGCAGTGAATCAATCAGGGATGGTGGCTACACCTTC
>TRBV7-9|TRBD2|14|few|TRBJ2-7
CASSLFGGTYEQYF
TGTGCCAGCAGCCTCTTCGGGGGGACCTACGAGCAGTACTTC
>TRBV6-5|.|13|few|TRBJ2-7
CASSYPSMREQYF
TGTGCCAGCAGTTACCCCTCCATGCGGGAGCAGTACTTC
>TRBV27|.|14|.|TRBJ2-1
CASSLSRGFNEQFF
TGTGCCAGCAGTTTATCCAGGGGCTTCAATGAGCAGTTCTTC
>TRBV7-9|TRBD1|14|.|TRBJ1-4
CASSQGASNEKLFF
TGTGCCAGCAGTCAGGGGGCAAGTAATGAAAAACTGTTTTTT
>TRBV13|TRBD1|14|once|TRBJ1-2
CASSSGQGDYGYTF
TGTGCCAGCAGCTCGGGACAGGGGGACTATGGCTACACCTTC
>TRBV6-1|TRBD1|15|once|TRBJ2-7
CASRGRGSSPYEQYF
TGTGCCAGCAGGGGCAGGGGGTCCTCTCCCTACGAGCAGTACTTC
>TRBV2|TRBD1|15|.|TRBJ1-2
CASILDRTSNYGYTF
TGTGCCAGCATTCTGGACAGGACATCTAACTATGGCTACACCTTC
>TRBV27|.|13|.|TRBJ2-2
CASSFPDSGELFF
TGTGCCAGCAGTTTCCCCGACTCCGGGGAGCTGTTTTTT
>TRBV29-1|TRBD1|14|few|TRBJ2-3
CSGAGQGATDTQYF
TGCAGCGGGGCGGGACAGGGGGCGACAGATACGCAGTATTTT
>TRBV25-1|TRBD1|15|.|TRBJ1-1
CASSEWGQGNTEAFF
TGTGCCAGCAGTGAATGGGGACAGGGGAACACTGAAGCTTTCTTT
>TRBV29-1|TRBD2|15|.|TRBJ2-3
CSVQSDGRNTDTQYF
TGCAGCGTTCAATCTGACGGGAGGAACACAGATACGCAGTATTTT
>TRBV9|TRBD1|16|.|TRBJ1-2
CASSSFDRAHNYGYTF
TGTGCCAGCAGCTCCTTCGACAGGGCGCACAACTATGGCTACACCTTC
>TRBV29-1|TRBD1|13|.|TRBJ2-7
CSVPGTGGYEQYF
TGCAGCGTTCCCGGGACAGGCGGATACGAGCAGTACTTC
>TRBV9|TRBD1|16|.|TRBJ1-4
CASSRTGGPSNEKLFF
TGTGCCAGCAGTCGGACAGGGGGCCCCTCTAATGAAAAACTGTTTTTT
>TRBV30|.|14|.|TRBJ1-5
CAWSRMPHGRPQHF
TGTGCCTGGAGTCGAATGCCCCACGGTCGGCCCCAGCATTTT
>TRBV13|TRBD2|15|.|TRBJ2-1
CASSFTSGGINEQFF
TGTGCCAGCAGCTTTACTAGCGGGGGCATCAATGAGCAGTTCTTC
>TRBV27|.|14|few|TRBJ1-1
CASSLGGISTEAFF
TGTGCCAGCAGTTTGGGGGGAATCTCCACTGAAGCTTTCTTT
>TRBV9|.|15|.|TRBJ2-7
CASSVSTGLTYEQYF
TGTGCCAGCAGCGTATCCACAGGATTGACCTACGAGCAGTACTTC
>TRBV18|.|14|.|TRBJ1-1
CASSDSTGNTEAFF
TGTGCCAGCTCAGATTCGACAGGGAACACTGAAGCTTTCTTT
>TRBV5-1|.|14|.|TRBJ2-2
CASSSQRDTGELFF
TGCGCCAGCAGCTCTCAGCGGGACACCGGGGAGCTGTTTTTT
>TRBV7-3|TRBD2|14|.|TRBJ2-7
CASSPDRGGYEQYF
TGTGCCAGCAGCCCCGATCGGGGGGGCTACGAGCAGTACTTC
>TRBV5-4|TRBD2|16|.|TRBJ2-5
CASSLLAGGPRETQYF
TGTGCCAGCAGCTTGTTAGCGGGAGGGCCTCGGGAGACCCAGTACTTC
>TRBV28|.|13|.|TRBJ2-2
CASSLQTTGELFF
TGTGCCAGCAGCCTACAGACAACCGGGGAGCTGTTTTTT
>TRBV7-8|TRBD1|15|.|TRBJ2-7
CASSETGTGRYEQYF
TGTGCCAGCAGCGAGACCGGGACAGGGCGGTACGAGCAGTACTTC
>TRBV9|TRBD1|14|once|TRBJ2-7
CASSDSTGPSEQYF
TGTGCCAGCAGCGACTCGACAGGGCCATCCGAGCAGTACTTC
>TRBV29-1|TRBD1|13|.|TRBJ1-4
CSALQGAREKLFF
TGCAGCGCTCTACAGGGGGCGCGCGAAAAACTGTTTTTT
>TRBV20-1|.|11|once|TRBJ2-1
CSARLFNEQFF
TGCAGTGCTAGACTTTTCAATGAGCAGTTCTTC
>TRBV27|.|16|.|TRBJ1-5
CASSLSSGGGNQPQHF
TGTGCCAGCAGTTTATCTTCGGGGGGCGGCAATCAGCCCCAGCATTTT
>TRBV5-1|.|13|.|TRBJ1-1
CASGRGMNTEAFF
TGCGCCAGCGGGCGGGGAATGAATACTGAAGCTTTCTTT
>TRBV7-2|TRBD1|14|.|TRBJ1-1
CASSEYRGNTEAFF
TGTGCCAGCAGCGAGTACAGGGGGAACACTGAAGCTTTCTTT
>TRBV6-5|TRBD1|15|.|TRBJ1-1
CASSYSQGLNTEAFF
TGTGCCAGCAGTTACTCACAGGGGTTGAACACTGAAGCTTTCTTT
>TRBV5-1|TRBD1|13|.|TRBJ2-1
CASSLGQGNEQFF
TGCGCCAGCAGCTTGGGACAGGGCAATGAGCAGTTCTTC
>TRBV5-8|.|16|.|TRBJ2-7
CASSLALGSGSYEQYF
TGTGCCAGCAGCTTGGCCCTTGGGAGTGGGTCCTACGAGCAGTACTTC
>TRBV13|.|16|.|TRBJ2-7
CASSSGGFQGSYEQYF
TGTGCCAGCAGCTCGGGCGGGTTCCAGGGGTCCTACGAGCAGTACTTC
>TRBV4-1|.|14|few|TRBJ2-7
CASSQAIATSEQYF
TGCGCCAGCAGCCAAGCGATAGCGACGAGCGAGCAGTACTTC
>TRBV5-1|TRBD2|18|.|TRBJ2-5
CASSSKPTTSGRSETQYF
TGCGCCAGCAGCTCTAAACCGACGACTAGCGGGAGATCAGAGACCCAGTACTTC
>TRBV4-1|.|13|.|TRBJ1-5
CASSLMGGQPQHF
TGCGCCAGCAGCCTCATGGGGGGTCAGCCCCAGCATTTT
>TRBV28|TRBD2|14|few|TRBJ2-7
CASPRSGVTYEQYF
TGTGCCAGCCCACGCAGCGGGGTGACTTACGAGCAGTACTTC
>TRBV6-1|.|15|.|TRBJ1-5
CASSEGAYSNQPQHF
TGTGCCAGCAGTGAGGGGGCTTATAGCAATCAGCCCCAGCATTTT
>TRBV6-1|TRBD1|14|many|TRBJ1-5
CASSDGTDYQPQHF
TGTGCCAGCAGCGATGGGACAGACTATCAGCCCCAGCATTTT